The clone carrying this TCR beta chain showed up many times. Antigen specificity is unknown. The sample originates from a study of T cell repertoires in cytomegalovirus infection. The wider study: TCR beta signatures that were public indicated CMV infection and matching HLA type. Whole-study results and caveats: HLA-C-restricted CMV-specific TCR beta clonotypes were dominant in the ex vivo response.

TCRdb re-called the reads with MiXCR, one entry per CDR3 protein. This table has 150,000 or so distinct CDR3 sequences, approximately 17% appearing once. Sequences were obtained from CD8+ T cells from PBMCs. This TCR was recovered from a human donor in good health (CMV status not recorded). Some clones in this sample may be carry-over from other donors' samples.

The CDR3 is CASSLGTSGRREQYF. The CDR3 nucleotides read TGTGCCAGCAGCCTTGGGACTAGCGGGAGGCGCGAGCAGTACTTC. The V gene is TRBV7-2, the J gene TRBJ2-7; 15 nucleotides match TRBD2. Unmatched junction bases numbered 5, after V lost 5 bases and J lost 6 bases. The CDR3 contains 15 residues. Germline V gives CDR1 SGHTA, CDR2 FQGNSA.